This is a list of T cell receptor beta chains from one sample in a study of shared clonotypes between healthy human individuals. TCRdb's table, derived via immunoSEQ multiplex PCR, lists solely in-frame clones and lacks some. Seen here are approximately 2,200,000 clones, 93% observed once, and the top ten hold 1.5% to 2%. Sequencing was done on a sample of naive CD8+ T cells from PBMCs. These receptors were collected from a man aged 18 to 30 in good health. Some clones in this sample may be carry-over from other donors' samples. CDR3s include the opening cysteine and the closing phenylalanine or tryptophan.

V gene	J gene	CDR3 length	CDR3 protein
TRBV30	.	15	CAWSVSGQDPYEQYF
TRBV7-9	TRBJ2-7	15	CASSFVTTGFPEQYF
TRBV7-9	TRBJ1-1	16	CASSSPTVKMNTEAFF
TRBV14	TRBJ2-1	13	CASSQGPLYEQFF
TRBV7-8	TRBJ1-2	14	CASSPLRTGGGYTF
TRBV5-8	TRBJ1-1	13	CARDVGMGTEAFF
TRBV7-8	TRBJ2-4	17	CASSPIGRREAKNIQYF
TRBV11-2	TRBJ2-5	13	CASSHPGVETQYF
TRBV27	TRBJ2-5	19	CASSLMPPSSWERQETQYF
TRBV9	TRBJ2-7	14	CASSVVAGGDEQYF
TRBV27	TRBJ2-1	14	CASSLGLAYNEQFF
TRBV11-2	TRBJ2-1	17	CASSLGLAGSSYNEQFF
TRBV28	TRBJ2-7	14	CASSKTGGNYEQYF
TRBV6-6	TRBJ2-3	15	CASSYLAASTDTQYF
TRBV7-9	TRBJ2-5	16	CASSLVGDRGTLSQYF
TRBV9	TRBJ2-7	14	CASSVEGQGYEQYF
TRBV19	TRBJ1-2	17	CASSIDLGTSNHYGYTF
TRBV5-1	TRBJ2-1	16	CASSLADRGIYNEQFF
TRBV7-9	TRBJ2-2	16	CASSLPGLAAAGELFF